This TCR beta chain derives from a study of T cells after yellow fever vaccination. Many counts were recorded for this clonotype. V lost 5 bases to trimming and J lost 1 base, with 11 bases between them. This CDR3 is built from 14 residues. TCRdb fed the 5' RACE reads into MiXCR, producing one record per CDR3 protein. Among about 370,000 distinct CDR3 sequences listed, 11% were seen once. The input for sequencing was PBMCs, taken on the day of the first yellow fever vaccination. The sequence was collected from a man aged 18 to 29 who received the YFV17D yellow fever vaccine. This chain joins TRBV12-3 or TRBV12-4 and TRBJ1-1; D not certain. CDR3 residues: CASSPRQQNTEAFF. The CDR3 bases are TGTGCCAGCAGTCCGAGGCAGCAGAACACTGAAGCTTTCTTT.